This T cell receptor beta chain was recorded in a study of PD-1 blockade in classical Hodgkin lymphoma (dated by TCRdb to 2020 to 2021). For context, the study as a whole: Nivolumab dosing was 3 mg/kg intravenously every 2 weeks, continuing until either disease progression or unacceptable toxicity. To define a peripheral blood immune signature of response to PD-1 blockade in classical Hodgkin lymphoma, the study combined TCR beta sequencing with CyTOF. What the study reported, not specific to this receptor: The study covered only a single clinical trial cohort, and the causes of the repertoire differences, possibly disease activity or prior therapy, were still not defined. Lower diversity was observed in patients in whom nivolumab was started less than 1 year after ASCT, and these patients were excluded from later analyses so that confounding by immune reconstitution would be avoided. A significant rise by C4D1 was seen in CD4+ but not CD8+ TCR diversity (p=0.0027 vs p=0.16), with the rise being most apparent in complete responders (p=0.02). Baseline TCR diversity was reported as lower in newly diagnosed patients than in healthy donors, and lower still in relapsed/refractory patients. Among trial patients, those achieving complete response had baseline diversity similar to that of newly diagnosed patients, while diversity was significantly lower in partial responders and progressors.

The time point tag for this specimen amounts to: cycle 1 day 1 (C1D1), immediately before nivolumab initiation. Every trial patient had relapsed following autologous stem cell transplantation, and prior brentuximab vedotin exposure was what differed among cohorts A, B and C. The trial cohort comprised more than 55 patients with relapsed/refractory classical Hodgkin lymphoma whose best overall responses were complete response, partial response or progressive disease. Single-agent nivolumab was administered to trial patients in the multi-cohort phase II CheckMate 205 trial. An independent review committee assessed best overall response by applying the 2007 International Working Group response criteria. Trial PBMCs were collected immediately before nivolumab initiation (C1D1) and during therapy at cycle 2 day 1 and cycle 4 day 1. Peripheral blood was collected in 8 mL Vacutainer Cell Preparation Tubes, from which PBMCs were isolated by centrifugation and then cryopreserved.

A remark on this clone: What antigen it recognizes has not been identified. Base qualities are not recorded, but no much larger clone differs from it by a single base.

The CDR3 holds 13 amino acids from the cysteine to the phenylalanine. Only the CDR3 region is kept as DNA, spanning 39 bases read in frame from base 1. The germline V gene encodes CDR1 MNHEY and CDR2 SVGAGI. V has 6 bases trimmed and J has 2 bases trimmed; junction bases matching no gene number 3. Genomic DNA was isolated using the Qiagen DNeasy kit from unsorted PBMCs as well as from negatively selected CD4+ and CD8+ fractions. TCR beta CDR3 regions were amplified by immunoSEQ multiplex PCR using primers annealing to V and J segments. Amplification bias was minimized using a synthetic immune receptor repertoire, and residual bias was removed computationally after sequencing. The original pipeline was this. Custom Python scripts were used to quantify repertoire diversity as the Shannon entropy index. Unsorted, CD4+ and CD8+ repertoires were analyzed separately, except in combined analyses where CD4+ and CD8+ sequences were merged in silico. A clone was considered expanded if an increase in frequency of at least 2-fold after treatment relative to C1D1 was found, and a pseudocount of 0.5 was applied to clones undetected at baseline. Clones with 0 or 1 copy at C1D1 were defined as singleton clones, while clones with 2 or more copies were defined as non-singleton clones. Clones expanded in unsorted samples were annotated as CD4+, CD8+ or unknown by matching protein sequences in sorted samples from the same patient. Wilcoxon tests were applied to paired samples to test diversity changes from C1D1 to C4D1. Not all clones reach the TCRdb copy of this immuneACCESS table, which keeps in-frame sequences only. Checked studies attribute under half of the gap to unresolved V genes and leave the rest unexplained. V, J and clone size are taken as reported in that table, and D and trimming were inferred from the DNA itself. The sample table records 38,000 or so clones; around 87% of these occur just once. The ten largest make up roughly 10% of the sample.

The sequence joins TRBV6-5 to TRBJ1-2; 7 bases in the middle match TRBD1. The sequenced sample was peripheral blood mononuclear cells (PBMCs), obtained at baseline. The clonotype was recovered from a human donor with classical Hodgkin lymphoma. The CDR3 reads CASRQGQNYGYTF. Read as DNA, the sequence is TGTGCCAGCAGACAGGGACAGAACTATGGCTACACCTTC.